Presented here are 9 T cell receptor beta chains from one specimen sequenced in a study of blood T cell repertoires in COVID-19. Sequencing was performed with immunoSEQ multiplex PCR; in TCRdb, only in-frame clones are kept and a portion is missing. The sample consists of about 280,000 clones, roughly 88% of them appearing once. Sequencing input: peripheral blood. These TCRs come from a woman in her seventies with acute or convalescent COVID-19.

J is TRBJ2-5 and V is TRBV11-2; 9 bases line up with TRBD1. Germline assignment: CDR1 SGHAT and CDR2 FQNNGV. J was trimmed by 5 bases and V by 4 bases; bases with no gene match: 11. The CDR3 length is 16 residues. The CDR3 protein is CASSYVASGTGETQYF. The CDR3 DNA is TGTGCCAGCAGCTACGTAGCTAGTGGGACAGGGGAGACCCAGTACTTC.

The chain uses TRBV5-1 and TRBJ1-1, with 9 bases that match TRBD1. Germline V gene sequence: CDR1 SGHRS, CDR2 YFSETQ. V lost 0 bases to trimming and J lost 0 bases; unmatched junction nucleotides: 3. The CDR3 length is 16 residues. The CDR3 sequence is CASSLAGQGMNTEAFF. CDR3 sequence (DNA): TGCGCCAGCAGCTTGGCGGGACAGGGAATGAACACTGAAGCTTTCTTT.

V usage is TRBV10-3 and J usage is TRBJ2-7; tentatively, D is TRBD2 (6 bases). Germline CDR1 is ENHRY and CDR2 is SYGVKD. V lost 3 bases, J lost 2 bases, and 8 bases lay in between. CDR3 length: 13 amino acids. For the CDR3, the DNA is TGTGCCATCAGTGACGGGGGAACCTACGAGCAGTACTTC. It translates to CAISDGGTYEQYF.

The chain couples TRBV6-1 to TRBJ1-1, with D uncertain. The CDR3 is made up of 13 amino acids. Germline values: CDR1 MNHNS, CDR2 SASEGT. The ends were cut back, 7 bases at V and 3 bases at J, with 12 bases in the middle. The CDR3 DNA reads TGTGCCAGCATCCTAAGCGGGGACACTGAAGCTTTCTTT. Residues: CASILSGDTEAFF.

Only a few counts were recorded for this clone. The CDR3 DNA reads TGTGCCAGCAGCTCCCAGGGGGGCACTGAAGCTTTCTTT. Its translation is CASSSQGGTEAFF. This chain connects TRBV3-1 (or the pseudogene TRBV3-2) to TRBJ1-1, with 7 nucleotides matching TRBD1. V lost 5 bases to trimming and J lost 4 bases; unmatched junction nucleotides: 4. The CDR3 contains 13 residues. Germline V CDR1 and CDR2: LGHDT, YNNKEL (reference sequence).

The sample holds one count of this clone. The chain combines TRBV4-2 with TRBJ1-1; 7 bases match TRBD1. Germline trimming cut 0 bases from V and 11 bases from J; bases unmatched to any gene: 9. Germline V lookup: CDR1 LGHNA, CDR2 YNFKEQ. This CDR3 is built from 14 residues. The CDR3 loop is CASSQEGQGEKAFF. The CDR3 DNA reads TGTGCCAGCAGCCAAGAGGGCCAGGGGGAGAAGGCTTTCTTT.

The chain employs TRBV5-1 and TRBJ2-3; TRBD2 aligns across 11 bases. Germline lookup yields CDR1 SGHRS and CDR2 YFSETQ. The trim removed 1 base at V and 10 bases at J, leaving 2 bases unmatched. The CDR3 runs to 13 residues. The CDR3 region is CASSLTSGGAQYF. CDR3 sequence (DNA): TGCGCCAGCAGCTTGACTAGCGGGGGCGCGCAGTATTTT. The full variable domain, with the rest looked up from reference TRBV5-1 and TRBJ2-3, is KAGVTQTPRYLIKTRGQQVTLSCSPISGHRSVSWYQQTPGQGLQFLFEYFSETQRNKGNFPGRFSGRQFSNSRSEMNVSTLELGDSALYLCASSLTSGGAQYFGPGTRLTVL.

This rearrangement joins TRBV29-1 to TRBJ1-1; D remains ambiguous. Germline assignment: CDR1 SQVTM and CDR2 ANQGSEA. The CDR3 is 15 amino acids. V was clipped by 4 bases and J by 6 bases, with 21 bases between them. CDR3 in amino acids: CSVASVMIGFAEAFF. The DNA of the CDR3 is TGCAGCGTTGCGAGCGTTATGATTGGATTCGCTGAAGCTTTCTTT.

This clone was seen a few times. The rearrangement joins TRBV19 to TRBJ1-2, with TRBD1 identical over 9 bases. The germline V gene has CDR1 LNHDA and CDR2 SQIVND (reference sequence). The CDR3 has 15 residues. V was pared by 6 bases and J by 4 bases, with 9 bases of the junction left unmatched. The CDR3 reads CASSPGTGTGYGYTF. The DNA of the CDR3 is TGTGCCAGTAGCCCAGGGACAGGGACTGGCTATGGCTACACCTTC.